The 4 T cell receptor beta chains in this list originate from one sample, sequenced in a study of neurological immune-mediated disorders. The time point was: longitudinal time-point 2. One entry per CDR3 protein, called by TCRdb with MiXCR from the 5' RACE reads. The table lists tens of thousands of distinct CDR3 sequences, 4.5% to 7.5% of them singletons, with roughly 7.3% in the top ten. Sequencing input: PBMCs. The source of these receptors is a woman aged 60 to 75 with multiple sclerosis.

There are many counts of this clonotype. The CDR3 reads CATSAQRNTEAFF. As DNA, the CDR3 is TGTGCCACCTCGGCTCAAAGGAACACTGAAGCTTTCTTT. The chain employs TRBV6-4 and TRBJ1-1; D gene unclear. Per germline, CDR1 MRHNA and CDR2 SNTAGT. This CDR3 is 13 amino acids long. The V and J ends lost 10 bases and 1 base respectively, with 13 bases between them.

This clonotype was observed many times. V usage is TRBV7-2 and J usage is TRBJ2-2; 9 nucleotides match TRBD2. Per germline, CDR1 SGHTA and CDR2 FQGNSA. The CDR3 sequence is 16 residues long. With 5 bases clipped from V and 0 bases from J, the junction kept 4 bases outside the gene matches. CDR3 loop: CASSRSGGSNTGELFF. CDR3 bases: TGTGCCAGCAGCCGTAGCGGGGGCTCGAACACCGGGGAGCTGTTTTTT.

This clonotype was seen many times. J is TRBJ2-2 and V is TRBV29-1; D gene uncertain. This CDR3 contains 13 residues. Trimming pared 4 bases from V and 4 bases from J, leaving 10 bases between. Germline CDR1 reads SQVTM; CDR2 reads ANQGSEA. The CDR3 DNA is TGCAGCGTTGCCTCCCGGACCACCGGGGAGCTGTTTTTT. Residues: CSVASRTTGELFF.

This rearrangement joins TRBV7-8 to TRBJ2-1, with a tentative D call TRBD2 (6 bases). V lost 4 bases and J 4 bases, leaving 14 bases between the germline ends. CDR3 length equals 15 residues. Germline loops: CDR1 SGHVS, CDR2 FQNEAQ. The CDR3 reads CASSSGLLIYNEQFF. Written as DNA, the CDR3 is TGTGCCAGCAGCTCGGGACTTTTAATTTACAATGAGCAGTTCTTC.